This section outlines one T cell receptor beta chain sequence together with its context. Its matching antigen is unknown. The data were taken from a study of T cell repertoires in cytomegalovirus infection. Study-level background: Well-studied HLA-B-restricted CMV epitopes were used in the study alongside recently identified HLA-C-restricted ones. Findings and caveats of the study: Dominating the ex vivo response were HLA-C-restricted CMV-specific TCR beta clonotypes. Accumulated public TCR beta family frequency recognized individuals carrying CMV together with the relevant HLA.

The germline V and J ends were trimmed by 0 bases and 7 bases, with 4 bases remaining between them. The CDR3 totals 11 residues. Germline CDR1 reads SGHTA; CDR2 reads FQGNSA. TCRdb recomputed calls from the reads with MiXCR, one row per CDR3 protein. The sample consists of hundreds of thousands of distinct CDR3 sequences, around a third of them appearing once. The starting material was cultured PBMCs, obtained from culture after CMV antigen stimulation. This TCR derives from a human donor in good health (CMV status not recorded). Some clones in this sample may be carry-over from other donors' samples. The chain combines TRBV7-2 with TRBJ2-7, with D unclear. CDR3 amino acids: CASSLAEEQYF. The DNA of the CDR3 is TGTGCCAGCAGCTTAGCGGAAGAGCAGTACTTC.